The 18 T cell receptor beta chains listed next were all sequenced from one sample in a study of cytomegalovirus exposure and HLA in healthy donors. PCR used 60 Vbeta primers and 13 Jbeta primers. Profiling relied on immunoSEQ multiplex PCR, and the TCRdb table lists in-frame clones only, not all of them. This table has over 100,000 clones, around a tenth appearing once. The sample comprised PBMCs. Every receptor here comes from a man aged 40-49 years in good health and CMV-seropositive.

This clone came up a few times. This rearrangement joins TRBV6-6 to TRBJ1-5; TRBD1 agrees at 9 bases. The V gene's germline CDR1 is MNHNY and CDR2 SVGAGI (reference sequence). The CDR3 has 12 residues. Trimming took 9 bases from V and 5 from J; bases not matched to a gene: 2. For the CDR3, the DNA is TGTGCCAGTCGACAGGGGGATCAGCCCCAGCATTTT. Its translation is CASRQGDQPQHF.

This clone came up a few times. Here the CDR3 reads CASSVDGGYEQYF. The DNA for the CDR3 is TGTGCCAGCAGCGTAGACGGGGGTTACGAGCAGTACTTC. The chain couples TRBV9 to TRBJ2-7, with D perhaps matching TRBD2 (6 bases). This CDR3 is 13 amino acids long. CDR1 SGDLS and CDR2 YYNGEE come from the germline V gene. With 0 bases removed from V and 4 bases from J, the gap between germline ends came to 8 bases.

This clone was counted only a few times. The chain uses TRBV6-5 and TRBJ1-4, with 10 nucleotides matching TRBD1. In germline, CDR1 is MNHEY, CDR2 SVGAGI. The V and J ends lost 6 bases and 8 bases, in that order; junction bases with no gene match: 9. This CDR3 spans 15 amino acids. The CDR3 protein is CASSTDRGRSEKLFF. CDR3 DNA: TGTGCCAGCAGCACCGACAGGGGGCGATCGGAAAAACTGTTTTTT.

This chain uses TRBV5-1 with TRBJ1-1; TRBD1 is a possible D gene (5 bases). Germline CDR1 and CDR2: SGHRS and YFSETQ. The CDR3 spans 15 residues. V was pared by 0 bases and J by 4 bases, with 13 bases between. CDR3: CASSLDGRVVTEAFF. Written as DNA, the CDR3 is TGCGCCAGCAGCTTGGATGGCAGGGTGGTCACTGAAGCTTTCTTT.

A few counts support this clone. V and J are TRBV5-1 and TRBJ2-7; weak D call: TRBD1 (6 bases). The CDR3 extends over 15 amino acids. The V end was cut by 0 bases, the J end by 3 bases, with 13 bases between. The germline V gene encodes CDR1 SGHRS and CDR2 YFSETQ. In nucleotides, the CDR3 is TGCGCCAGCAGCTTGGCCCCGGACAGTGGCTACGAGCAGTACTTC. Its protein product is CASSLAPDSGYEQYF.

V is TRBV27 and J is TRBJ2-4; D possibly corresponds to TRBD2 (5 bases). Germline V gene lookup returns CDR1 MNHEY and CDR2 SMNVEV (reference sequence). Trimming removed 10 bases from V and 2 bases from J, with 12 bases in between. The CDR3 loop spans 13 amino acids. CDR3 nucleotides: TGTGCCACCATGCGGGTCTCCAAAAACATTCAGTACTTC. It yields the protein CATMRVSKNIQYF.

This clone was seen only a few times. The rearrangement links TRBV5-8 to TRBJ2-5; 8 positions match TRBD1. V lost 0 bases and J lost 4; bases outside the gene matches: 11. The CDR3 is made up of 17 amino acids. Per the germline V gene, CDR1 is SGHTS and CDR2 is YDEGEE. The CDR3 spells CASSLGQGAGVRETQYF. DNA for the CDR3: TGTGCCAGCAGCTTGGGGCAGGGGGCTGGAGTGAGAGAGACCCAGTACTTC.

The CDR3 sequence is CASSSRDRAYEQYF. The DNA of the CDR3 is TGTGCCAGCAGCAGCCGGGACAGGGCCTACGAGCAGTACTTC. This rearrangement joins TRBV7-9 to TRBJ2-7; TRBD1 matches 9 bases. The CDR3 is 14 residues long. Germline loops: CDR1 SEHNR, CDR2 FQNEAQ (reference sequence). The trim removed 5 bases at V and 2 bases at J, leaving 4 bases unmatched. Full variable domain (remainder filled in from reference TRBV7-9 and TRBJ2-7): DTGVSQNPRHKITKRGQNVTFRCDPISEHNRLYWYRQTLGQGPEFLTYFQNEAQLEKSRLLSDRFSAERPKGSFSTLEIQRTEQGDSAMYLCASSSRDRAYEQYFGPGTRLTVT.

In its sample, this clone was seen a few times. CDR3 residues: CASSSGTAYGYTF. The CDR3 nucleotides are TGTGCCAGCAGCTCTGGGACAGCTTATGGCTACACCTTC. This rearrangement joins TRBV9 to TRBJ1-2; 7 nucleotides align to TRBD1. Looked up from germline, CDR1 is SGDLS and CDR2 is YYNGEE. The junction had 5 bases not matched to a gene; V was cut back by 4 bases and J by 5 bases. The CDR3 sequence is 13 residues long.

Only a few counts were recorded for this clone. This rearrangement joins TRBV27 to TRBJ1-5, with D possibly matching TRBD1 (5 bases). The CDR3 runs to 14 residues. Per the germline V gene, CDR1 is MNHEY and CDR2 is SMNVEV (reference sequence). V lost 3 bases and J lost 4, with 10 bases in between. CDR3 loop: CASSFQGENQPQHF. Written as DNA, the CDR3 is TGTGCCAGCAGTTTTCAGGGTGAGAATCAGCCCCAGCATTTT.

V is TRBV5-4 and J is TRBJ2-5; 7 bases are shared with TRBD2. V lost 1 base and J lost 2; bases outside the gene matches: 2. Germline V gene sequence: CDR1 SGHNT, CDR2 YYREEE (reference sequence). The CDR3 sequence is 14 residues long. In nucleotides, the CDR3 is TGTGCCAGCAGCTTGTGGGAGGGACAAGAGACCCAGTACTTC. Encoded protein: CASSLWEGQETQYF.

To note about this clone: In the same sample, other DNA sequences code for this CDR3. The chain couples TRBV5-4 to TRBJ2-6, with TRBD2 as a possible D gene (6 bases). The V end lost 0 bases, the J end lost 2 bases, and 6 bases lay between the germline ends. Germline V gene data show CDR1 as SGHNT and CDR2 as YYREEE (reference sequence). This CDR3 comprises 15 residues. CDR3: CASSLGGAGANVLTF. The CDR3 DNA is TGTGCCAGCAGCTTGGGGGGGGCTGGGGCCAACGTCCTGACTTTC.

The table lists this clone with a few counts. The rearrangement joins TRBV27 to TRBJ1-1, with 7 nucleotides matching TRBD1. The J segment lost 1 base and the V segment lost 3 bases, leaving 5 bases of the junction unmatched. Germline CDR1 and CDR2: MNHEY and SMNVEV (reference sequence). CDR3 size: 15 residues. The CDR3 is CASSLSGTANTEAFF. CDR3 nucleotide sequence: TGTGCCAGCAGTTTGTCCGGGACAGCGAACACTGAAGCTTTCTTT.

This clone has more than one count but fewer than ten. V usage is TRBV5-1 and J usage is TRBJ1-2; no clear D. CDR3 size: 14 residues. V lost 0 bases, J lost 6 bases, and 12 bases lay in between. Per the germline V gene, CDR1 is SGHRS and CDR2 is YFSETQ. The CDR3 DNA is TGCGCCAGCAGCTTGGGTGGAGCCAAGGATGGCTACACCTTC. Residues: CASSLGGAKDGYTF.

This rearrangement joins TRBV9 to TRBJ2-2; maybe TRBD2 (6 bases). Germline CDR1 is SGDLS and CDR2 is YYNGEE. The CDR3 covers 14 residues. V lost 3 bases and J 3 bases, leaving 9 bases between the germline ends. The DNA for the CDR3 is TGTGCCAGCAGCGCGGAGGGTCACACCGGGGAGCTGTTTTTT. The encoded protein is CASSAEGHTGELFF.

As DNA, the CDR3 is TGCGCCAGCAGCCAGCTCTCGGGGGTCGACACTGAAGCTTTCTTT. Amino acid sequence: CASSQLSGVDTEAFF. The chain combines TRBV4-1 with TRBJ1-1; D possibly corresponds to TRBD1 (5 bases). CDR1 is MGHRA, CDR2 YSYEKL, per germline. Trimming left V 3 bases short and J 3 bases short, with 14 bases between. The CDR3 covers 15 residues.

The chain has TRBV5-4 and TRBJ2-1, with TRBD1 as a possible D gene (6 bases). Germline lookup yields CDR1 SGHNT and CDR2 YYREEE (reference sequence). CDR3 length: 16 amino acids. V was clipped by 4 bases and J by 5 bases, with 19 bases between them. This CDR3 reads CASSPRGGQINNEQFF. CDR3 bases: TGTGCCAGCAGCCCACGGGGCGGACAGATAAACAATGAGCAGTTCTTC.

This clone was counted only a few times. The chain recombines TRBV2 with TRBJ2-7; possible D gene TRBD1, 5 bases. This CDR3 spans 11 amino acids. Germline V gene lookup returns CDR1 SNHLY and CDR2 FYNNEI. The V end was cut by 2 bases, the J end by 12 bases, with 11 bases between. The chain's CDR3 is CASSEQGALYF. The CDR3, as DNA: TGTGCCAGCAGTGAACAAGGGGCCTTGTACTTC.